This T cell receptor (beta chain) was identified in a study of blood T cell repertoires in COVID-19. Turning to the study itself: Sites across the United States, Italy and Spain contributed samples from acute and convalescent COVID-19.

This clone has at least ten counts. From germline, CDR1 is SEHNR and CDR2 FQNEAQ (reference sequence). The CDR3 contains 14 residues. Trimming took 5 bases from V and 4 from J, leaving 11 bases between them. Per the original methods: Reference gene primers were amplified, and this amplification served to estimate nucleated cell counts. Clones were sequenced by immunoSEQ multiplex PCR, and TCRdb holds only the in-frame ones, with some missing. V and J calls and clone size are those listed in that table; D and trimming were worked out from the DNA. The sample has about 190,000 clones, less than 90% seen once.

The gene calls are TRBV7-9 and TRBJ2-2; maybe TRBD1 (5 bases). The receptor was derived from a human donor in a cohort sampled during active COVID-19. The sample was peripheral blood. CDR3 DNA sequence: TGTGCCAGCAGCCGATTAACAGGCACCGGGGAGCTGTTTTTT. It translates to CASSRLTGTGELFF. The full variable domain, in which reference TRBV7-9 and TRBJ2-2 provide the parts outside the CDR3, is DTGVSQNPRHKITKRGQNVTFRCDPISEHNRLYWYRQTLGQGPEFLTYFQNEAQLEKSRLLSDRFSAERPKGSFSTLEIQRTEQGDSAMYLCASSRLTGTGELFFGEGSRLTVL.